These T cell receptor beta chains were read from a single sample in a study of cytomegalovirus exposure and HLA in healthy donors. Clones were sequenced by immunoSEQ multiplex PCR, and TCRdb holds only the in-frame ones, with some missing. The profile covers about 120,000 clones, with roughly 88% appearing a single time and 6% to 7% taken by the ten largest. The sequenced material came from PBMCs. These receptors originate from a woman aged 18-30 years in good health and CMV-seropositive. CDR3s include the opening cysteine and the closing phenylalanine or tryptophan. Fields, in order: V gene, CDR3 length, J gene, CDR3 protein.

V: TRBV4-1; length: 15; J: TRBJ1-2; CDR3: CASSHAWGGGGGYTF
V: TRBV5-4; length: 13; J: TRBJ1-2; CDR3: CASSWDRVDGYTF
V: TRBV30; length: 14; J: TRBJ1-2; CDR3: CAWSVPGTGVVYTF
V: TRBV29-1; length: 13; J: TRBJ2-4; CDR3: CSVDSGGGDIQYF
V: TRBV5-6; length: 16; J: TRBJ2-1; CDR3: CASLNPGRGSYNEQFF
V: TRBV5-1; length: 14; J: TRBJ1-1; CDR3: CASSAITQNTEAFF
V: TRBV14; length: 16; J: TRBJ2-1; CDR3: CASSHRLAGGQNEQFF
V: TRBV5-1; length: 16; J: TRBJ1-2; CDR3: CASSLAGTGWNYGYTF
V: TRBV9; length: 15; J: TRBJ1-2; CDR3: CASSEGGQTNYGYTF
V: TRBV15; length: 16; J: TRBJ2-5; CDR3: CATSRERSETQETQYF
V: TRBV4-2; length: 14; J: TRBJ1-5; CDR3: CASSQDQVTQPQHF
V: TRBV7-2; length: 15; J: TRBJ2-5; CDR3: CASSFSWTRDQTQYF
V: TRBV2; length: 15; J: TRBJ2-7; CDR3: CASTPDRARHFEQYF
V: TRBV5-6; length: 16; J: TRBJ2-4; CDR3: CASSLQGSTPQNIQYF
V: TRBV6-6; length: 14; J: TRBJ2-5; CDR3: CASRRAGGQETQYF
V: TRBV5-1; length: 16; J: TRBJ2-3; CDR3: CASSLALAGGSDTQYF
V: TRBV5-4; length: 19; J: TRBJ1-3; CDR3: CASSSIRTGTRSSGNTIYF
V: TRBV18; length: 17; J: TRBJ1-2; CDR3: CASSPPGQGIKSYGYTF
V: TRBV7-6; length: 15; J: TRBJ1-3; CDR3: CASSPAGTGVYTIYF
V: TRBV29-1; length: 12; J: TRBJ2-1; CDR3: CSVEQGYNEQFF
V: TRBV15; length: 14; J: TRBJ2-7; CDR3: CATSRDRGGYEQYF
V: TRBV5-1; length: 14; J: TRBJ1-1; CDR3: CASSPDRGGTEAFF
V: TRBV7-8; length: 13; J: TRBJ1-5; CDR3: CASSLEQGQPQHF